This T cell receptor beta chain was recovered during a study of blood T cell repertoires in COVID-19. Deletions cut 6 bases from V and 4 bases from J, with 13 bases between. The CDR3 loop spans 14 amino acids. Germline V gene data show CDR1 as SNHLY and CDR2 as FYNNEI. The method was immunoSEQ multiplex PCR; TCRdb's version includes in-frame clones alone and lacks a portion of them. The profile covers 15,000 to 20,000 clones, with approximately 88% appearing a single time and about 5% taken by the ten largest. This clone showed up just once. The sequencing input was PBMCs or T cells enriched from blood (not recorded which). The J gene is TRBJ1-5, the V gene TRBV2, with a possible D match to TRBD1 (6 bases). The receptor was derived from a woman in her 30s who had recovered from COVID-19. The CDR3 sequence is CASRGGRVNQPQHF. Here the CDR3 DNA reads TGTGCCAGCAGAGGGGGACGGGTAAATCAGCCCCAGCATTTT. Drawing the rest from reference TRBV2 and TRBJ1-5, the complete variable domain is EPEVTQTPSHQVTQMGQEVILRCVPISNHLYFYWYRQILGQKVEFLVSFYNNEISEKSEIFDDQFSVERPDGSNFTLKIRSTKLEDSAMYFCASRGGRVNQPQHFGDGTRLSIL.